Presented here are 9 T cell receptor beta chains from one specimen sequenced in a study of T cells after posttransplantation cyclophosphamide. The naive gate required viable CD3+CD4+ or CD3+CD8+ cells with CCR7+CD45RA+CD45RO-CD95-CD27+CD28+ phenotype. Only in-frame clones appear in the TCRdb table, and some are missing; sequencing was by immunoSEQ multiplex PCR. In the table there are tens of thousands of clones, roughly nine tenths of which are singletons. Input material: naive CD4+ T cells sorted from blood. All receptors come from a man between 25 and 39 years old in good health and a related stem cell transplant donor.

The chain has TRBV10-3 and TRBJ2-3; 10 bases fit TRBD1. CDR3 length: 15 amino acids. The germline V gene encodes CDR1 ENHRY and CDR2 SYGVKD. V trimming: 6 bases; J trimming: 5 bases; junction bases outside the gene matches: 8. The CDR3 bases are TGTGCCATCAGACCGGGACAGGGGCAGAGAGATACGCAGTATTTT. Residues: CAIRPGQGQRDTQYF.

The V and J genes are TRBV10-2 and TRBJ2-5; 10 nucleotides line up with TRBD2. The CDR3 is made up of 15 amino acids. Trimming at V came to 2 bases and at J to 6 bases, leaving 6 bases not matched to a gene. Germline-derived CDR1 and CDR2 are WSHSY and SAAADI. In DNA, the CDR3 is TGCGCCAGCAGTGAGCAGCGGGGGGGCTTAAAGACCCAGTACTTC. It is translated as CASSEQRGGLKTQYF.

The chain employs TRBV5-1 and TRBJ2-1, with D possibly matching TRBD2 (6 bases). V was pared by 0 bases and J by 6 bases, with 13 bases between. The CDR3 covers 15 residues. Germline loops: CDR1 SGHRS, CDR2 YFSETQ. The CDR3 is CASSLVRRGINEQFF. As DNA, the CDR3 is TGCGCCAGCAGCTTGGTACGACGGGGGATCAATGAGCAGTTCTTC.

The gene calls are TRBV19 and TRBJ1-2, with a possible D match to TRBD1 (6 bases). The germline V gene has CDR1 LNHDA and CDR2 SQIVND (reference sequence). V dropped 10 bases and J dropped 0 bases, with 9 bases sitting between them. CDR3 size: 12 residues. The CDR3 spells CATQGSNYGYTF. The CDR3 coding sequence is TGTGCCACTCAGGGGTCTAACTATGGCTACACCTTC.

This sequence joins TRBV19 and TRBJ1-6; a possible D gene is TRBD1 (6 bases). This CDR3 has 17 amino acids. Germline V gene data show CDR1 as LNHDA and CDR2 as SQIVND (reference sequence). Trimming took 6 bases from V and 5 from J, leaving 20 bases between them. The CDR3 is CASRTHRDTHNNSPLHF. DNA for the CDR3: TGTGCCAGTAGAACACACCGGGACACCCACAATAATTCACCCCTCCACTTT.

The chain has TRBV2 and TRBJ1-2; tentative D call: TRBD1 (5 bases). The CDR3 sequence is 14 residues long. The germline V gene encodes CDR1 SNHLY and CDR2 FYNNEI. Trimming took 0 bases from V and 5 from J, leaving 10 bases between them. CDR3 sequence reads: CASSEAGTAYGYTF. The CDR3 nucleotides read TGTGCCAGCAGTGAAGCTGGGACTGCTTATGGCTACACCTTC.

This chain connects TRBV7-6 to TRBJ2-1, with TRBD2 matching over 7 bases. Per the germline V gene, CDR1 is SGHVS and CDR2 is FNYEAQ. This CDR3 comprises 15 residues. The ends lost 5 bases at V and 1 base at J; junction bases unmatched: 5. Here the CDR3 reads CASSLQGGSYNEQFF. The CDR3 coding sequence is TGTGCCAGCAGCCTTCAGGGAGGGTCCTACAATGAGCAGTTCTTC.

The chain couples TRBV5-1 to TRBJ2-1; 10 nucleotides agree with TRBD2. J gave up 8 bases and V 5 bases, and 4 bases lay outside the gene matches. The CDR3 has 13 amino acids. Germline CDR1 and CDR2: SGHRS and YFSETQ. CDR3: CASSSGGLDEQFF. The DNA for the CDR3 is TGCGCCAGCAGTAGCGGGGGGCTCGATGAGCAGTTCTTC.

The chain is built from TRBV2 and TRBJ2-5, with D uncertain. The germline V and J ends were trimmed by 7 bases and 3 bases, with 6 bases remaining between them. Germline-derived CDR1 and CDR2 are SNHLY and FYNNEI. The length of the CDR3 is 11 residues. CDR3 protein: CASKLKETQYF. CDR3 nucleotide sequence: TGTGCCAGCAAACTAAAAGAGACCCAGTACTTC.